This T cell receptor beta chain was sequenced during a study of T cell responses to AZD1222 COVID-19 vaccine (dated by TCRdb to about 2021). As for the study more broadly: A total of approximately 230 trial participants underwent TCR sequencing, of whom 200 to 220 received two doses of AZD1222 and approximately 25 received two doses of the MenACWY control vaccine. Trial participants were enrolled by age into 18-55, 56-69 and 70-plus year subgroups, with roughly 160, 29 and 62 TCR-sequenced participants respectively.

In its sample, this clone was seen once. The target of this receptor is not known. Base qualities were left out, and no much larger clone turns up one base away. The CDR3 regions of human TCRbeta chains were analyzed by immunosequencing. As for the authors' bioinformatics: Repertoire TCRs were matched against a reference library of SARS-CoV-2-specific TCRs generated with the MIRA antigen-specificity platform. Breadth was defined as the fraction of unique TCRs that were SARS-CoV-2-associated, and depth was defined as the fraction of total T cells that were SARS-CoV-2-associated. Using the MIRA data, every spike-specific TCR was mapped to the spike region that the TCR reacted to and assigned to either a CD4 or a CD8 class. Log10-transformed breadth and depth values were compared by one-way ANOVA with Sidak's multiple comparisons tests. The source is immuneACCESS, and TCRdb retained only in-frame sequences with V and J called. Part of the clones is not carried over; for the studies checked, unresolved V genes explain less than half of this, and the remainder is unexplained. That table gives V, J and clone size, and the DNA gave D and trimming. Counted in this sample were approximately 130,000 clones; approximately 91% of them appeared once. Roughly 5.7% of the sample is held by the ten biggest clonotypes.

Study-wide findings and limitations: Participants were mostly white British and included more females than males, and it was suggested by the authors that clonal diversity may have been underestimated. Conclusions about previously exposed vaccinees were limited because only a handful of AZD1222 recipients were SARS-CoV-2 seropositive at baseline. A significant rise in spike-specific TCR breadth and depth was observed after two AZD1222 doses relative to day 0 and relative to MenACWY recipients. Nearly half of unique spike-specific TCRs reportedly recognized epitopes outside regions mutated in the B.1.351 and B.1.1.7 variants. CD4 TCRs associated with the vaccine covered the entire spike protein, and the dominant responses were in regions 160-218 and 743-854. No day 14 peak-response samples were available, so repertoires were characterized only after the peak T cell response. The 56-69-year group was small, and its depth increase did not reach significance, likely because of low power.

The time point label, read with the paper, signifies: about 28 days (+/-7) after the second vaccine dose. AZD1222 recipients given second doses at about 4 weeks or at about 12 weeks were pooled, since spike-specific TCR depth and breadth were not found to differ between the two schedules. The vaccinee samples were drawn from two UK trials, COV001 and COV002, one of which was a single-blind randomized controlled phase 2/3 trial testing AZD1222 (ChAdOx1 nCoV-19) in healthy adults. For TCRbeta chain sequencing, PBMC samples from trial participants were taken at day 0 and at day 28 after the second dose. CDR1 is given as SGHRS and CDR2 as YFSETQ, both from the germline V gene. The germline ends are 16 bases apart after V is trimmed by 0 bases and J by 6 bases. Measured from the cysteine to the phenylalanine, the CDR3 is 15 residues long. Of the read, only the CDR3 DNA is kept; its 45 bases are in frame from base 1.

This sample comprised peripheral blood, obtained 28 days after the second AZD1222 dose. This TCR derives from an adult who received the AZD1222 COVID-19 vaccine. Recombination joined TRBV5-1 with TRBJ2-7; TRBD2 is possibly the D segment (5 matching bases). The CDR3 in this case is CASSLGTGITAEQYF. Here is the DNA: TGCGCCAGCAGCTTGGGGACGGGAATTACGGCCGAGCAGTACTTC.